The 5 T cell receptor beta chains below all came from one sample that was sequenced in a study of shared clonotypes between healthy human individuals. Data came from immunoSEQ multiplex PCR; TCRdb stores just in-frame clones and leaves some out. The sample shows roughly 1 million clones, 65% to 80% of them seen only once. Sequenced sample: memory CD4+ T cells sorted from blood. Stated subset: CD45RA-negative fraction. Receptor source: a man younger than 35 in good health.

This sequence joins TRBV2 and TRBJ2-1, with D possibly matching TRBD2 (6 bases). Trimming shortened V by 6 bases and J by 4 bases, and 13 bases separated the two germline ends. The CDR3 runs to 14 residues. Germline loops: CDR1 SNHLY, CDR2 FYNNEI. The CDR3 DNA reads TGTGCCAGCAGGGCCCAGGAGGGGTACAATGAGCAGTTCTTC. The encoded protein is CASRAQEGYNEQFF.

V and J are TRBV19 and TRBJ2-7; D is unclear. The CDR3 is 13 residues long. Germline CDR1 is LNHDA and CDR2 is SQIVND (reference sequence). Trimming took off 5 bases at V and 4 bases at J, with 12 bases between the two ends. The CDR3: CASSAEAGYEQYF. The CDR3 DNA follows: TGTGCCAGTAGTGCAGAAGCTGGGTACGAGCAGTACTTC.

With respect to this clone: This same CDR3 is encoded by further DNA sequences in the sample. The gene calls are TRBV5-1 and TRBJ1-2, with D unresolved. The germline CDR1 and CDR2 sequences are SGHRS and YFSETQ. The CDR3 is 12 amino acids. The germline V and J ends were trimmed by 0 bases and 8 bases, with 8 bases remaining between them. For the CDR3, the DNA is TGCGCCAGCAGCTTGGAAGGATCGGGCTACACCTTC. This translates into CASSLEGSGYTF.

The rearrangement links TRBV5-1 to TRBJ2-6; weak D call: TRBD1 (5 bases). CDR3 length: 16 amino acids. With 5 bases removed from V and 0 bases from J, the gap between germline ends came to 12 bases. The germline V gene has CDR1 SGHRS and CDR2 YFSETQ. CDR3 in amino acids: CASRATGLSGANVLTF. The CDR3 DNA follows: TGCGCCAGCAGGGCCACAGGTCTCTCTGGGGCCAACGTCCTGACTTTC.

This rearrangement joins TRBV7-9 to TRBJ2-6; TRBD1 matches at 8 bases. The V gene end was trimmed by 4 bases and the J gene end by 0 bases; junction bases not matched to a gene: 8. CDR1 and CDR2 (germline): SEHNR, FQNEAQ (reference sequence). This CDR3 region has 18 residues. CDR3: CASSSRTGPSSGANVLTF. CDR3 nucleotides: TGTGCCAGCAGCTCTCGGACAGGGCCGAGCTCTGGGGCCAACGTCCTGACTTTC.